These 22 T cell receptor beta chains came from one sample sequenced in a study of OX40 agonist ivuxolimab in advanced cancers. Here immunoSEQ multiplex PCR was the method, and the copy in TCRdb shows in-frame clones only, minus some. The sample lists 70,000 to 80,000 clones, 81% seen once, with approximately 4.5% in the top ten. Material: CD4+ or CD8+ T cells sorted from blood, obtained in a trial of the OX40 agonist ivuxolimab. All receptors come from an adult with an advanced solid tumor such as melanoma, head and neck, liver or kidney cancer.

The V gene is TRBV4-1, the J gene TRBJ2-7, with unresolved D. Germline lookup yields CDR1 MGHRA and CDR2 YSYEKL. The germline V and J ends were trimmed by 1 base and 2 bases, with 15 bases remaining between them. CDR3 length equals 16 residues. CDR3 in amino acids: CASSQGEDGWAYEQYF. CDR3 coding DNA: TGCGCCAGCAGCCAAGGGGAAGACGGTTGGGCCTACGAGCAGTACTTC.

This clone was counted a single time. This rearrangement joins TRBV9 to TRBJ2-7, with 7 bases aligning to TRBD1. CDR1 is SGDLS and CDR2 is YYNGEE in the germline V gene. With 0 bases clipped from V and 2 bases from J, the junction kept 2 bases outside the gene matches. The CDR3 spans 14 residues. CDR3 coding DNA: TGTGCCAGCAGCGTAGAGGGGGCGACCTACGAGCAGTACTTC. Its protein is CASSVEGATYEQYF.

This clone came up a few times. The gene calls are TRBV6-6 and TRBJ1-6, with D uncertain. Between the trimmed V and J ends, which lost 3 bases and 10 bases, there was a span of 7 bases. The CDR3 is made up of 12 amino acids. CDR1 and CDR2 (germline): MNHNY, SVGAGI (reference sequence). The CDR3 coding sequence is TGTGCCAGCAGTTATCCCCCATCACCCCTCCACTTT. Residues: CASSYPPSPLHF.

V is TRBV5-4 and J is TRBJ1-1; a possible D gene is TRBD1 (6 bases). CDR3 length: 14 amino acids. V gave up 4 bases and J gave up 1 base, with 11 bases separating them. Germline CDR1 is SGHNT and CDR2 is YYREEE (reference sequence). As DNA, the CDR3 is TGTGCCAGCAGCCTGGAGGACAGGAACACTGAAGCTTTCTTT. Its translation is CASSLEDRNTEAFF.

The count of this clone is one. The V call is TRBV30, the J call TRBJ1-2; D is undetermined. Germline CDR1 and CDR2: GTSNPN and SVGIG (reference sequence). The length of the CDR3 is 13 residues. V was cut by 5 bases and J by 1 base, with 11 bases left in between. As DNA, the CDR3 is TGTGCCTGGGGTGGCGGGTATAACTATGGCTACACCTTC. Translation gives CAWGGGYNYGYTF.

This clone was found once. The rearrangement joins TRBV27 to TRBJ1-2; 7 positions match TRBD1. In germline, CDR1 is MNHEY, CDR2 SMNVEV (reference sequence). The CDR3 length is 15 residues. Germline trimming cut 6 bases from V and 2 bases from J; bases unmatched to any gene: 9. The CDR3 DNA reads TGTGCCAGCAGGCCCGGACAGGTGTTAAACTATGGCTACACCTTC. Translating it yields CASRPGQVLNYGYTF.

J is TRBJ1-4 and V is TRBV9; D unclear. The ends were cut back, 4 bases at V and 0 bases at J, with 7 bases in the middle. CDR3 length equals 14 residues. In germline, CDR1 is SGDLS, CDR2 YYNGEE. The CDR3 DNA follows: TGTGCCAGCAGCCCGACATCAACTAATGAAAAACTGTTTTTT. It encodes CASSPTSTNEKLFF.

The chain links TRBV4-3 to TRBJ2-7; weak D call: TRBD2 (5 bases). CDR3 length: 13 residues. Trimming pared 1 base from V and 6 bases from J, leaving 10 bases between. From germline, CDR1 is LGHNA and CDR2 YSLEER. The CDR3 is CASSQGLSGEQYF. The CDR3 nucleotides read TGCGCCAGCAGCCAAGGACTATCAGGCGAGCAGTACTTC.

This chain joins TRBV5-5 and TRBJ2-3; D ambiguous. From germline, CDR1 is SGHKS and CDR2 YYEKEE (reference sequence). V was pared by 0 bases and J by 1 base, with 6 bases between. This CDR3 contains 14 residues. This CDR3 reads CASSLAQGTDTQYF. CDR3 bases: TGTGCCAGCAGCTTGGCCCAGGGCACAGATACGCAGTATTTT.

This clone was detected only once. The chain couples TRBV5-6 to TRBJ2-1, with D possibly matching TRBD1 (6 bases). The CDR3 contains 16 residues. The germline V and J ends were trimmed by 4 bases and 4 bases, with 18 bases remaining between them. Germline V gene sequence: CDR1 SGHDT, CDR2 YYEEEE. The CDR3 loop reads CASSPLRTVKYNEQFF. CDR3 sequence (DNA): TGTGCCAGCAGCCCCCTTCGGACAGTGAAATACAATGAGCAGTTCTTC.

V gene TRBV4-3 combines with J gene TRBJ1-1; possible D gene TRBD1, 5 bases. CDR1 and CDR2 from the germline V gene are LGHNA and YSLEER. V dropped 0 bases and J dropped 10 bases, with 21 bases sitting between them. The CDR3 sequence is 16 residues long. For the CDR3, the DNA is TGCGCCAGCAGCCAAGACAGCGGAGACAGTCCCGAGGGAGCTTTCTTT. Residues: CASSQDSGDSPEGAFF.

The rearrangement links TRBV30 to TRBJ1-3; tentatively, D is TRBD1 (5 bases). CDR3 length: 17 amino acids. The ends were cut back, 0 bases at V and 0 bases at J, with 15 bases in the middle. Germline CDR1 reads GTSNPN; CDR2 reads SVGIG (reference sequence). DNA of the CDR3: TGTGCCTGGAGTGTACAAGGGGCGTTTTTCTCTGGAAACACCATATATTTT. Amino acids: CAWSVQGAFFSGNTIYF.

Turning to this clone: An end of the junction does not agree with germline; a read error may underlie this. This rearrangement joins TRBV11-3 to TRBJ2-7; D perhaps matches TRBD1 (5 bases). Germline-derived CDR1 and CDR2 are SGHNT and YENEEA. The CDR3 runs 15 residues. CDR3 residues: CASSQATGGAYEQYF. The CDR3 DNA reads as TGCGCCAGCAGCCAAGCAACAGGTGGGGCCTACGAGCAGTACTTC.

V is TRBV2 and J is TRBJ1-6; D remains unclear. Germline lookup yields CDR1 SNHLY and CDR2 FYNNEI. There are 16 residues in the CDR3. V was trimmed by 2 bases and J by 6 bases, leaving 14 bases between them. The CDR3 DNA reads as TGTGCCAGCAGTGAAAGGCAGTCTGGAAGTAATTCACCCCTCCACTTT. Residues: CASSERQSGSNSPLHF.

The chain links TRBV7-9 to TRBJ1-1; no clear D gene. Germline V gives CDR1 SEHNR, CDR2 FQNEAQ (reference sequence). V shed 5 bases and J shed 0 bases, with 19 bases lying between them. This CDR3 is 17 amino acids long. CDR3 sequence: CASSLTPKGLLNTEAFF. The CDR3 DNA reads TGTGCCAGCAGCCTTACTCCGAAGGGCCTTTTGAACACTGAAGCTTTCTTT. The variable domain in full, with the rest retrieved from reference TRBV7-9 and TRBJ1-1, is DTGVSQNPRHKITKRGQNVTFRCDPISEHNRLYWYRQTLGQGPEFLTYFQNEAQLEKSRLLSDRFSAERPKGSFSTLEIQRTEQGDSAMYLCASSLTPKGLLNTEAFFGQGTRLTVV.

This clone was detected a few times. This chain uses TRBV18 with TRBJ1-2; 11 nucleotides agree with TRBD1. V lost 4 bases, J lost 6 bases, and 7 bases stayed unmatched. Per the germline V gene, CDR1 is KGHSH and CDR2 is LQKENI. CDR3 length equals 15 residues. CDR3 sequence reads: CASSLRDRGTHGYTF. The CDR3, as DNA: TGTGCCAGCTCACTACGGGACAGGGGGACTCATGGCTACACCTTC. The variable domain in full, with the rest retrieved from reference TRBV18 and TRBJ1-2, is NAGVMQNPRHLVRRRGQEARLRCSPMKGHSHVYWYRQLPEEGLKFMVYLQKENIIDESGMPKERFSAEFPKEGPSILRIQQVVRGDSAAYFCASSLRDRGTHGYTFGSGTRLTVV.

This clone is classed as medium-sized. The chain combines TRBV5-1 with TRBJ1-1; D unresolved. Germline lookup yields CDR1 SGHRS and CDR2 YFSETQ. The V end was cut by 0 bases, the J end by 8 bases, with 5 bases between. CDR3 length: 11 amino acids. The CDR3 region is CASSLVGEAFF. CDR3 nucleotide sequence: TGCGCCAGCAGCTTGGTGGGGGAAGCTTTCTTT.

The genes are TRBV6-1 and TRBJ2-1; D might be TRBD1 (5 bases). Per germline, CDR1 MNHNS and CDR2 SASEGT. The ends were cut back, 4 bases at V and 7 bases at J, with 14 bases in the middle. The CDR3 has 14 amino acids. CDR3 protein: CASSADIEMNEQFF. The CDR3 DNA is TGTGCCAGCAGTGCGGACATTGAAATGAATGAGCAGTTCTTC.

J is TRBJ2-4 and V is TRBV21-1; the table's TRBD1 call for D was not verified on the DNA. TRBV21-1 is marked as a pseudogene. CDR3 length: 21 amino acids. CDR3 DNA sequence: TGTGCCAGCAGCAACCCCCCCCAACAGGGGGTTAATGTCCTTTCCAAAAACATTCAGTACTTC. Protein product: CASSNPPQQGVNVLSKNIQYF.

The table lists this clone with a count of one. Germline is not matched at one junction end, which may reflect a read error. The chain uses TRBV29-1 and TRBJ1-3, with D perhaps matching TRBD1 (6 bases). This CDR3 has 16 residues. Per the germline V gene, CDR1 is SQVTM and CDR2 is ANQGSEA. The CDR3 DNA follows: TGCAGCGTTTCCGGGACATCCTCGGGGTCTGAAAACACCATATATTTT. It yields the protein CSVSGTSSGSENTIYF.

The V and J genes are TRBV5-6 and TRBJ1-4, with 8 bases aligning to TRBD1. Per the germline V gene, CDR1 is SGHDT and CDR2 is YYEEEE. Trimming removed 5 bases from V and 7 bases from J; junction bases left unmatched: 7. The CDR3 is 14 residues long. As DNA, the CDR3 is TGTGCCAGCAGGACGACCGGGACAGGTGAAAAACTGTTTTTT. This sequence encodes CASRTTGTGEKLFF.

The chain carries TRBV7-2 and TRBJ1-5, with a tentative D call TRBD1 (6 bases). Trimming removed 6 bases at V and 3 bases at J, with 18 bases between. Germline V CDR1 and CDR2: SGHTA, FQGNSA. The CDR3 contains 16 residues. This CDR3 is CASSLRGGSSNQPQHF. The DNA for the CDR3 is TGTGCCAGCAGTCTAAGGGGGGGATCGTCCAATCAGCCCCAGCATTTT.